Listed below are T cell receptor beta chains from one sample, sequenced in a study of tumor T cells in aggressive B-cell lymphoma. The data were produced by immunoSEQ multiplex PCR, yet TCRdb's version contains in-frame clones alone and is incomplete. The repertoire includes 8,900 or so clones, 70% to 90% of them detected once, and around 3.5% sits in the top ten. Sample: tumor tissue. All receptors come from an adult with diffuse large B cell lymphoma. Each CDR3 is given with its conserved first and last residue. A D gene is named only where the DNA matches it firmly. Clone size is shown for a subset of rows, as once, few, many or a class of expanded clone.

clone_size cdr3_length j_call v_call d_call cdr3_nt cdr3_aa
. 14 TRBJ2-2 TRBV28 . TGTGCCAGCAGTTCCGGGTCCTACACCGGGGAGCTGTTTTTT CASSSGSYTGELFF
. 16 TRBJ2-2 TRBV28 TRBD1 TGTGCCAGCAGTGCCCTTGGGACAGGGGGTCACGGGGAGCTGTTTTTT CASSALGTGGHGELFF
. 17 TRBJ2-6 TRBV30 TRBD1 TGTGCCTGGGCCGGGACAGGGACTCCCTCTGGGGCCAACGTCCTGACTTTC CAWAGTGTPSGANVLTF
. 16 TRBJ1-4 TRBV28 . TGTGCCAGCAGTCCACTCGACAGTACAACTAATGAAAAACTGTTTTTT CASSPLDSTTNEKLFF
. 13 TRBJ1-6 TRBV5-1 . TGCGCCAGCAGCTTGGATGCAGTTCCACCCCTCCACTTT CASSLDAVPPLHF
. 15 TRBJ1-2 TRBV5-1 . TGCGCCAGCAGCTTGCGAGGGCCCCCTAACTATGGCTACACCTTC CASSLRGPPNYGYTF
. 13 TRBJ2-7 TRBV6-5 TRBD1 TGTGCCAGCAGTTACTCGCGGACAGGGGAGCAGTACTTC CASSYSRTGEQYF
. 11 TRBJ1-4 TRBV29-1 . TGCAGCGTTGAATACGGGGGGAAACTGTTTTTT CSVEYGGKLFF
few 14 TRBJ2-1 TRBV5-1 TRBD1 TGCGCCAGCAGCGAAAGGAAGACAGGGCGAGAGCAGTTCTTC CASSERKTGREQFF
few 14 TRBJ1-2 TRBV5-6 . TGTGCCAGCAGCTTGGAACTCAGGCAGTATGGCTACACCTTC CASSLELRQYGYTF
few 15 TRBJ2-3 TRBV15 TRBD2 TGTGCCACCAGCAGAACCGGGACGCGGGGGGATACGCAGTATTTT CATSRTGTRGDTQYF
. 17 TRBJ1-2 TRBV5-7 . TGTGCCAGCAGCCGAGTAAGGATTGAGGGAGGCTGCTATGGCTACACCTTC CASSRVRIEGGCYGYTF
. 14 TRBJ2-7 TRBV5-5 TRBD1 TGTGCCAGCAGCCTGGACAGGGGCTCCTACGAGCAGTACTTC CASSLDRGSYEQYF
. 16 TRBJ1-5 TRBV5-6 TRBD1 TGTGCCAGCAGCTTGGGCAGGGGGCATAGCAATCAGCCCCAGCATTTT CASSLGRGHSNQPQHF
. 15 TRBJ1-2 TRBV6-5 TRBD1 TGTGCCAGCCGAGCCCCGGACAGGGACTTTCGTGGCTACACCTTC CASRAPDRDFRGYTF
. 17 TRBJ1-6 TRBV18 TRBD1 TGTGCCAGCTCACAGGGACAGCCAAGCTCCTATAATTCACCCCTCCACTTT CASSQGQPSSYNSPLHF
. 16 TRBJ1-4 TRBV11-2 TRBD1 TGTGCCAGCAGCGCCAACGGGGACAGCTCTAATGAAAAACTGTTTTTT CASSANGDSSNEKLFF
. 14 TRBJ2-5 TRBV5-4 TRBD1 TGTGCCAGCAGCTGGACAGGAATCGAAGAGACCCAGTACTTC CASSWTGIEETQYF
. 16 TRBJ1-1 TRBV5-6 . TGTGCCAGCAGCGGAGCGGGACACCTCATGAACACTGAAGCTTTCTTT CASSGAGHLMNTEAFF
. 14 TRBJ2-7 TRBV11-2 TRBD2 TGTGCCAGCAGCTTTGCGGGGGGCCGGTACGAGCAGTACTTC CASSFAGGRYEQYF
. 18 TRBJ2-1 TRBV7-7 TRBD2 TGTGCTAGCAGCCGACTAGGGACTAGCGTAAGCTCCTACAATGAGCAGTTCTTC CASSRLGTSVSSYNEQFF
. 15 TRBJ1-2 TRBV25-1 . TGTGCCAGCAGTGAAGCATCCGGTGCCCCGTATGGCTACACCTTC CASSEASGAPYGYTF
. 15 TRBJ1-1 TRBV2 . TGTGCCAGCAGATACTCCCAGGCAAGAAACACTGAAGCTTTCTTT CASRYSQARNTEAFF
. 16 TRBJ1-5 TRBV15 TRBD1 TGTGCCACCAGCAGCGACCGGACAGGACCCAATCAGCCCCAGCATTTT CATSSDRTGPNQPQHF
. 14 TRBJ1-6 TRBV18 . TGTGCCAGCTCACCACTCGTGGTCGGTTCACCCCTCCACTTT CASSPLVVGSPLHF
. 16 TRBJ2-5 TRBV7-2 TRBD1 TGTGCCAGCAGCTCTACTTCCGGGACAGGTGGGGAGACCCAGTACTTC CASSSTSGTGGETQYF